These 15 T cell receptor beta chains share one sample of origin, sequenced in a study of T cell responses to AZD1222 COVID-19 vaccine. Measured with immunoSEQ multiplex PCR; TCRdb has only the in-frame clones, and not every one. The table shows about 120,000 clones, with around 84% occurring only once. The material was peripheral blood, obtained on day 0 of AZD1222 vaccination. These receptors came from an adult in good health.

The chain combines TRBV27 with TRBJ1-2; D call uncertain. The CDR3 is 13 residues long. The V and J ends lost 3 bases and 3 bases respectively, with 8 bases between them. Germline CDR1 reads MNHEY; CDR2 reads SMNVEV (reference sequence). In DNA form, the CDR3 reads TGTGCCAGCAGTTTGGACGGATACTATGGCTACACCTTC. Translating gives CASSLDGYYGYTF.

As to this clone: This same CDR3 is encoded by further DNA sequences in the sample. V is TRBV19 and J is TRBJ1-2; 9 bases map to TRBD1. The V and J ends lost 8 bases and 7 bases, in that order; junction bases with no gene match: 14. This CDR3 contains 15 residues. Germline CDR1 LNHDA, CDR2 SQIVND (reference sequence). The CDR3 here is CASRGSRDRVVGYTF. In nucleotides, the CDR3 is TGTGCCAGTCGGGGAAGCCGGGACAGGGTTGTTGGCTACACCTTC.

The rearrangement links TRBV1 to TRBJ1-5; the D call TRBD1 from the table was never checked on the DNA. TRBV1 is described as a pseudogene. The CDR3 covers 19 residues. Here the CDR3 DNA reads TGCACCAGCAGCCCAAGGGACAGAGGGTGGGAGGTAGGCAATCAGCCCCAGCATTTT. It codes for CTSSPRDRGWEVGNQPQHF.

The V gene is TRBV9, the J gene TRBJ1-1, with no clear D. V was clipped by 0 bases and J by 5 bases, with 11 bases between them. The CDR3 loop spans 14 amino acids. CDR1 and CDR2 from the germline V gene are SGDLS and YYNGEE. In DNA, the CDR3 is TGTGCCAGCAGCGTAGGATGGGTGAGGACTGAAGCTTTCTTT. Translating it yields CASSVGWVRTEAFF.

The V gene is TRBV9, the J gene TRBJ1-4, with D possibly matching TRBD1 (5 bases). Trimming shortened V by 4 bases and J by 8 bases, and 21 bases separated the two germline ends. Germline assignment: CDR1 SGDLS and CDR2 YYNGEE. There are 16 residues in the CDR3. CDR3 sequence (DNA): TGTGCCAGCAGCCCCAACTATGGGACGAGTGGGGAAAAACTGTTTTTT. Amino acids: CASSPNYGTSGEKLFF.

The V gene is TRBV7-9, the J gene TRBJ1-5; the D is unclear. This CDR3 has 13 amino acids. The V gene's germline CDR1 is SEHNR and CDR2 FQNEAQ (reference sequence). V gave up 2 bases and J gave up 2 bases, with 4 bases separating them. Here the CDR3 reads CASSLSGNQPQHF. CDR3 bases: TGTGCCAGCAGCTTATCGGGCAATCAGCCCCAGCATTTT.

This clone was recorded only once. The chain uses TRBV5-4 and TRBJ1-3; tentatively, D is TRBD1 (6 bases). The length of the CDR3 is 14 residues. The V gene lost 4 bases and the J gene lost 5 bases, with 13 bases spanning the gap. Germline assignment: CDR1 SGHNT and CDR2 YYREEE (reference sequence). The CDR3 region is CASSVGTSRNTIYF. DNA of the CDR3: TGTGCCAGCAGCGTCGGGACAAGCAGAAACACCATATATTTT.

The chain has TRBV4-3 and TRBJ2-7, with D hard to call. The CDR3 consists of 15 residues. The V end was cut by 0 bases, the J end by 0 bases, with 9 bases between. CDR1 is LGHNA and CDR2 is YSLEER in the germline V gene. Written as DNA, the CDR3 is TGCGCCAGCAGCCAAGAAGCCGGCAGCTCCTACGAGCAGTACTTC. Protein sequence: CASSQEAGSSYEQYF.

A single count supports this clone. The V call is TRBV6-5, the J call TRBJ1-4; possibly TRBD1 for D (6 bases). In germline, CDR1 is MNHEY, CDR2 SVGAGI. This CDR3 comprises 14 residues. V gave up 8 bases and J gave up 3 bases, with 13 bases separating them. For the CDR3, the DNA is TGTGCCAGCCGAGGGGGAAGTCCTAATGAAAAACTGTTTTTT. Protein sequence: CASRGGSPNEKLFF.

This chain uses TRBV5-6 with TRBJ1-1, with D tentatively TRBD1 (6 bases). Between the trimmed V and J ends, which lost 3 bases and 0 bases, there was a span of 15 bases. CDR3 length: 16 amino acids. Germline-derived CDR1 and CDR2 are SGHDT and YYEEEE. In DNA form, the CDR3 reads TGTGCCAGCAGCTCCCCGGGGGCGAGTGTGAACACTGAAGCTTTCTTT. The encoded protein is CASSSPGASVNTEAFF.

In nucleotides, the CDR3 is TGTGCCAGCAGCTTAGATGGGGAGGGGCGATACACAGATACGCAGTATTTT. Its protein is CASSLDGEGRYTDTQYF. The chain uses TRBV7-2 and TRBJ2-3, with TRBD2 matching over 7 bases. Germline loops: CDR1 SGHTA, CDR2 FQGNSA. The V gene end was trimmed by 1 base and the J gene end by 2 bases; junction bases not matched to a gene: 9. The CDR3 is 17 amino acids.

This chain uses TRBV28 with TRBJ1-4, with D perhaps TRBD1 (5 bases). The CDR3 covers 12 residues. V was clipped by 11 bases and J by 5 bases, with 12 bases between them. The V gene's germline CDR1 is MDHEN and CDR2 SYDVKM. The CDR3 DNA reads as TGTGCCTCGGGACGAAGGAATGAAAAACTGTTTTTT. The encoded protein is CASGRRNEKLFF.

The CDR3 sequence is CASSQLPGSDSPLHF. Here the CDR3 DNA reads TGTGCCAGCAGCCAACTACCAGGGTCGGACTCACCCCTCCACTTT. J is TRBJ1-6 and V is TRBV3-1 (or the pseudogene TRBV3-2); D possibly corresponds to TRBD1 (5 bases). Germline CDR1 and CDR2: LGHDT and YNNKEL (reference sequence). This CDR3 is built from 15 residues. Deletions cut 2 bases from V and 10 bases from J, with 15 bases between.

The V and J genes are TRBV7-2 and TRBJ2-2; D gene uncertain. V lost 4 bases and J 7 bases, leaving 10 bases between the germline ends. Germline CDR1 SGHTA, CDR2 FQGNSA. This CDR3 is 13 amino acids long. This CDR3 reads CASSSRTSGELFF. The CDR3 DNA sequence: TGTGCCAGCAGCTCCCGTACAAGCGGGGAGCTGTTTTTT.

The chain couples TRBV4-2 to TRBJ1-1; weak D call: TRBD1 (6 bases). The CDR3 loop spans 15 amino acids. The germline CDR1 and CDR2 sequences are LGHNA and YNFKEQ. V was clipped by 0 bases and J by 5 bases, with 13 bases between them. The CDR3 coding sequence is TGTGCCAGCAGCCAAGATAGCAGGGGAGGAACTGAAGCTTTCTTT. Translated, it gives CASSQDSRGGTEAFF.